The T cell receptor (beta chain) described here comes from a study of T-cell reconstitution after alpha-beta-depleted transplantation in children (dated by TCRdb to between 2015 and 2016). Regarding the research as a whole: T-cell immune reconstitution after TCRalphabeta/CD19-depleted allogeneic hematopoietic cell transplantation in children was quantitatively tracked in the study by means of TCR repertoire profiling. Study-level results and caveats: In some patients, high TCRbeta diversity at day 60 was attributed to recipient T cells and intrathymic progenitors that had survived conditioning. About two months after transplant, the apparently early recovery of alphabetaT-cell counts reportedly depended on just several hundred clones that had expanded rapidly and came from non-depleted graft cells. Over subsequent months, a decline in hyperexpanded clone frequencies was noted, and after one year, T-cell counts and TCRbeta diversity were mostly ascribed to newly produced T cells.

Sample treatment or condition, as interpreted from the label and publication: allogeneic hematopoietic cell transplantation with graft depleted of TCRalphabeta T cells and CD19 B cells. The children who served as transplant recipients had been given grafts of TCRalphabeta/CD19-depleted allogeneic hematopoietic cells. The CDR3, from cysteine to phenylalanine, totals 15 residues. This entry keeps only the CDR3 DNA: 45 bases, framed from base 1. CDR1 and CDR2 are drawn from the germline V gene: SGHRS, YFSETQ. Trimmed from V: 2 bases; trimmed from J: 6 bases; junction bases lacking a gene match: 5. The library was generated by PCR. The instrument was an Illumina HiSeq 2500. TCR library preparation used molecular barcoding, with unique molecular identifiers applied to normalize quantification of the TCRbeta repertoire. The public reads were reanalyzed by TCRdb: fastp trimming at Q25, MiXCR alignment, in-frame beta chains only. Entries are consolidated by CDR3 protein sequence, retaining the most common genes and DNA. This sample lists around 76,000 distinct CDR3 sequences; less than 20% were detected once. The top ten hold 51% of the sample.

Concerning this clonotype: Its recognized antigen is unknown. The input lacks base qualities; no much larger clone sits a single base away.

The sample here was PBMCs, mostly from graft donor cells, taken 360 days after TCRalphabeta/CD19-depleted stem cell transplant. This TCR came from a male patient between 2 and 10 years old who had a stem cell transplant for acute lymphoblastic leukemia, so the T cells may come from the graft donor. The chain is made from TRBV5-1 and TRBJ2-3; 11 central nucleotides agree with TRBD2. The DNA reads TGCGCCAGCAGCTTCCTAGCGGGAGGCCCGGATACGCAGTATTTT. Its amino acids are CASSFLAGGPDTQYF.